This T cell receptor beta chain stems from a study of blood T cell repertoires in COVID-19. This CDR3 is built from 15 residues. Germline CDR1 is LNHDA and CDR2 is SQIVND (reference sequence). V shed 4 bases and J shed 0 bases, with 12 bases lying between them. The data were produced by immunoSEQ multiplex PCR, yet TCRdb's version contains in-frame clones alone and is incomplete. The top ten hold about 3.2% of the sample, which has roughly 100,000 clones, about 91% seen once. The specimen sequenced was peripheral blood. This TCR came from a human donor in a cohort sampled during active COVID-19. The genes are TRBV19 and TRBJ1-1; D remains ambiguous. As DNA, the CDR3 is TGTGCCAGTAGTAGTGGCCGACTGATGAACACTGAAGCTTTCTTT. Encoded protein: CASSSGRLMNTEAFF.